This T cell receptor beta chain was identified during a study of PD-1 blockade in classical Hodgkin lymphoma. Study-wide context: Every 2 weeks, patients got 3 mg/kg intravenous nivolumab. Study-wide findings and caveats: A reduction in baseline TCR diversity was reportedly seen in newly diagnosed patients relative to healthy donors. Those patients who began receiving nivolumab less than 1 year after ASCT had lower diversity, and they were excluded.

Germline V gives CDR1 SQVTM, CDR2 ANQGSEA. Trimming pared 7 bases from V and 8 bases from J, leaving 17 bases between. This CDR3 comprises 13 residues. Assay: immunoSEQ multiplex PCR; the TCRdb copy retains only in-frame clones and omits some. The repertoire holds around 31,000 clones, with roughly four fifths as singletons. This clone appeared a few times. Its target is not known. Time point noted: cycle 4 day 1 (C4D1), after 5 to 7 weeks of nivolumab. Each and every patient relapsed after autologous stem cell transplantation, and patients got differing brentuximab vedotin exposure. Magnetic negative selection purified CD4+ T cells from thawed PBMCs.

This sequence was found in a human donor with classical Hodgkin lymphoma. The source was CD4+ T cells from blood, collected before the fourth cycle of nivolumab. The rearrangement uses TRBV29-1 and TRBJ1-4, with unresolved D. CDR3 region: CSAVTRSGEKLFF. The DNA for the CDR3 is TGCAGCGCCGTGACAAGATCGGGGGAAAAACTGTTTTTT.